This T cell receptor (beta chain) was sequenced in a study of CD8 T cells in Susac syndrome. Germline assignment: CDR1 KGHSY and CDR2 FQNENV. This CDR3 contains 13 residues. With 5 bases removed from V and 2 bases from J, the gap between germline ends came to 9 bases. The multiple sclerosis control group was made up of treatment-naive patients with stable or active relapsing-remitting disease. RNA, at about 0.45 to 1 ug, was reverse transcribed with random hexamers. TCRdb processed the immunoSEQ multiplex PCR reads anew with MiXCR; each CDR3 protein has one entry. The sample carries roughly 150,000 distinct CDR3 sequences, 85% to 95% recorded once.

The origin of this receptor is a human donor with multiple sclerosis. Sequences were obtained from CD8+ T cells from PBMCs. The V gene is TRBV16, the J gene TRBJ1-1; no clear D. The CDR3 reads CASSGWINTEAFF. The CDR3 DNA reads TGTGCCAGCAGCGGATGGATTAACACTGAAGCTTTCTTT. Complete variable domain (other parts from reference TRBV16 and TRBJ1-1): GEEVAQTPKHLVRGEGQKAKLYCAPIKGHSYVFWYQQVLKNEFKFLISFQNENVFDETGMPKERFSAKCLPNSPCSLEIQATKLEDSAVYFCASSGWINTEAFFGQGTRLTVV.